This record concerns one T cell receptor beta chain sequence. This specimen belongs to a study of control samples from healthy donors and cancer patients. The data were produced by immunoSEQ multiplex PCR, yet TCRdb's version contains in-frame clones alone and is incomplete. The sample contains fewer than 95,000 clones, roughly 89% of which appear only once. Between the trimmed V and J ends, which lost 4 bases and 3 bases, there was a span of 8 bases. This CDR3 contains 13 residues. Germline V gene lookup returns CDR1 SGHRS and CDR2 YFSETQ. Specimen: blood. The rearrangement joins TRBV5-1 to TRBJ2-1; D perhaps matches TRBD2 (5 bases). This TCR was sampled from a young man in good health. CDR3 nucleotides: TGCGCCAGCAGCCCCCGGGACTACAATGAGCAGTTCTTC. It specifies CASSPRDYNEQFF.